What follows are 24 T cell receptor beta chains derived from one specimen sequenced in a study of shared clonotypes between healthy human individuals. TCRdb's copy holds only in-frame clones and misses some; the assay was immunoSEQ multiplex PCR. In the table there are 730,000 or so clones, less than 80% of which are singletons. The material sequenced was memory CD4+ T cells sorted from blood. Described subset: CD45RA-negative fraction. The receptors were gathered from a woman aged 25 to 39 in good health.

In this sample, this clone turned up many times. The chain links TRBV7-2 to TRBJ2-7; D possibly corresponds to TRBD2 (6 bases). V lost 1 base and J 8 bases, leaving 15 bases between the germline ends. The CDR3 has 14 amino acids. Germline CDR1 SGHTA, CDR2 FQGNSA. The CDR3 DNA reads TGTGCCAGCAGCTTAGGGGGAGGACCCCTCAAGCAGTACTTC. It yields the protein CASSLGGGPLKQYF.

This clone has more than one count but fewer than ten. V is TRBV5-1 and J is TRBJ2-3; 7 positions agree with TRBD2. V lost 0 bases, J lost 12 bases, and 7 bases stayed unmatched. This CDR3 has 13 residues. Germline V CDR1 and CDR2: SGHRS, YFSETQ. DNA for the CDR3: TGCGCCAGCAGCTTGGTGGGGCGGGAGTACCAGTATTTT. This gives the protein CASSLVGREYQYF.

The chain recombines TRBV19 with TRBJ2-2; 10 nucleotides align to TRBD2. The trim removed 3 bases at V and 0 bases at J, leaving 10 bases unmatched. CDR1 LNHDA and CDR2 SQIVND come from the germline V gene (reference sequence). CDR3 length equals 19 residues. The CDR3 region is CASSIGLAVYIPNTGELFF. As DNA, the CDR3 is TGTGCCAGTAGTATCGGACTAGCGGTTTATATACCGAACACCGGGGAGCTGTTTTTT.

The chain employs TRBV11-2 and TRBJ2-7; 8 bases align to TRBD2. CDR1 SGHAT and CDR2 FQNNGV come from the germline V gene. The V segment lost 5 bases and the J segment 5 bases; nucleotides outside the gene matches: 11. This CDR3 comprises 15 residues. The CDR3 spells CASSTKGLDLNEQYF. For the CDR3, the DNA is TGTGCCAGCAGCACGAAGGGACTAGATCTGAACGAGCAGTACTTC.

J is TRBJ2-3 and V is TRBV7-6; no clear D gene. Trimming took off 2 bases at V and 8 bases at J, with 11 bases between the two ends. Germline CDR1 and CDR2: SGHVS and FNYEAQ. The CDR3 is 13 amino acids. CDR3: CASSLSTWGTQYF. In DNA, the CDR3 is TGTGCCAGCAGCTTATCCACCTGGGGTACGCAGTATTTT.

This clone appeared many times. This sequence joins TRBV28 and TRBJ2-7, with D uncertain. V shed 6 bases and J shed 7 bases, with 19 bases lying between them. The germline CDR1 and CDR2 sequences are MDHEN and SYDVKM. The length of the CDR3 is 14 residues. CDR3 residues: CASRTPGLSREQYF. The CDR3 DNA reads TGTGCCAGCAGAACCCCCGGCCTGAGTCGGGAGCAGTACTTC.

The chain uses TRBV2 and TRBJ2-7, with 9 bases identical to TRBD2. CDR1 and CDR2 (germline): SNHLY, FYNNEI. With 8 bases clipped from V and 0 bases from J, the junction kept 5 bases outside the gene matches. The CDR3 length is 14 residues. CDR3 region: CASGRSGSSYEQYF. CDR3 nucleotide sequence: TGTGCCAGCGGCCGTAGCGGGAGCTCCTACGAGCAGTACTTC. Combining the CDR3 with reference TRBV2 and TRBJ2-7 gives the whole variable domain EPEVTQTPSHQVTQMGQEVILRCVPISNHLYFYWYRQILGQKVEFLVSFYNNEISEKSEIFDDQFSVERPDGSNFTLKIRSTKLEDSAMYFCASGRSGSSYEQYFGPGTRLTVT.

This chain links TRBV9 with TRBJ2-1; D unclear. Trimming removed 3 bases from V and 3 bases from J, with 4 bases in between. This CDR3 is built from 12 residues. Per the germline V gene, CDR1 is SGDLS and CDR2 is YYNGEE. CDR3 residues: CASSGIYNEQFF. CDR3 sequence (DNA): TGTGCCAGCAGCGGGATCTACAATGAGCAGTTCTTC. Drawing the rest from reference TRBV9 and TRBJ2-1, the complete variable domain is DSGVTQTPKHLITATGQRVTLRCSPRSGDLSVYWYQQSLDQGLQFLIQYYNGEERAKGNILERFSAQQFPDLHSELNLSSLELGDSALYFCASSGIYNEQFFGPGTRLTVL.

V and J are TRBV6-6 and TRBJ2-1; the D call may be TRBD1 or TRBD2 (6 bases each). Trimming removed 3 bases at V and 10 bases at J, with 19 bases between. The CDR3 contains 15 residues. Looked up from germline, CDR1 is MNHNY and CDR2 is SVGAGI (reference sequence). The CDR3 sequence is CASSYGGTRGGEQFF. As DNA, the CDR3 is TGTGCCAGCAGTTATGGCGGGACGCGAGGGGGGGAGCAGTTCTTC.

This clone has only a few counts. The CDR3 sequence: CAIRAGQGMETQYF. In nucleotides, the CDR3 is TGTGCCATCAGGGCCGGACAGGGTATGGAGACCCAGTACTTC. This sequence joins TRBV10-3 and TRBJ2-5, with TRBD1 matching 8 bases. This CDR3 spans 14 amino acids. V gave up 6 bases and J gave up 5 bases; unmatched junction bases: 8. CDR1 is ENHRY and CDR2 is SYGVKD in the germline V gene.

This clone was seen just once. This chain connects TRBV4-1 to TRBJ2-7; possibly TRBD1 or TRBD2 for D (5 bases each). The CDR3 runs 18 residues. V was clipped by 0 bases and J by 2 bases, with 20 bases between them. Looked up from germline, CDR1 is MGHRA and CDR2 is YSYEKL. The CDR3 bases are TGCGCCAGCAGCCAAGATTGGGGACGGGGCAGAAGGACCTACGAGCAGTACTTC. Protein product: CASSQDWGRGRRTYEQYF.

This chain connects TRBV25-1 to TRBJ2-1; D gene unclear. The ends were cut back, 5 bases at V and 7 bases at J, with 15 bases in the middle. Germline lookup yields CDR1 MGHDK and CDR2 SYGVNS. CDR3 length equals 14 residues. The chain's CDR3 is CASSSVRTVNEQFF. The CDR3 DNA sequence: TGTGCCAGCAGTTCGGTCCGGACCGTGAATGAGCAGTTCTTC.

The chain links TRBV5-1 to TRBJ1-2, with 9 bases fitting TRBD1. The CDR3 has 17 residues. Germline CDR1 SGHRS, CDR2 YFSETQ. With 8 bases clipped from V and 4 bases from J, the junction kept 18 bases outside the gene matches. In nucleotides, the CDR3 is TGCGCCAGTTTTCCGGGACAGGGTACCCCCGACGGCTATGGCTACACCTTC. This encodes CASFPGQGTPDGYGYTF.

The CDR3 DNA is TGTGCCAGCAGCTTAGGGTATGGGCAGCGAGCTAACTATGGCTACACCTTC. Translated, it gives CASSLGYGQRANYGYTF. This chain links TRBV13 with TRBJ1-2; D is uncertain. Germline values: CDR1 PRHDT, CDR2 FYEKMQ (reference sequence). Trimming removed 0 bases at V and 0 bases at J, with 14 bases between. CDR3 length: 17 residues.

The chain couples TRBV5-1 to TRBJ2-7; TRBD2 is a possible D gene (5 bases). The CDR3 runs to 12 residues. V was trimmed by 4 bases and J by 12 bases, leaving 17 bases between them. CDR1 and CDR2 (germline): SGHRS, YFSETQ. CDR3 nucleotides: TGCGCCAGCAGCCCCGGACTTACGGGTTGGTACTTC. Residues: CASSPGLTGWYF.

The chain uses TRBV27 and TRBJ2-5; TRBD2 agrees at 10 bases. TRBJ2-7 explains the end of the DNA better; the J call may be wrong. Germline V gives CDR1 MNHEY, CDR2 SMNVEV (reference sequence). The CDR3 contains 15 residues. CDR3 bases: TGTGCCAGCAGTTTATTAACTAGCGGGACCTACGAGCAGTACTTC. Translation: CASSLLTSGTYEQYF.

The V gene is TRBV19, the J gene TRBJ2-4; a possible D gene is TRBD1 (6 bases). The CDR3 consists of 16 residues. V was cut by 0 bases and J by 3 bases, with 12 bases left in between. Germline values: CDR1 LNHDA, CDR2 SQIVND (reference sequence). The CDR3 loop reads CASSIDQGHGKNIQYF. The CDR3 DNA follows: TGTGCCAGTAGTATAGATCAGGGGCATGGCAAAAACATTCAGTACTTC.

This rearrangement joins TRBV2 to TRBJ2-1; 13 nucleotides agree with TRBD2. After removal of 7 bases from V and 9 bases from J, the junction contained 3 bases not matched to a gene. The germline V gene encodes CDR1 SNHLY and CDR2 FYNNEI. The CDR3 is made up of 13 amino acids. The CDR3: CASKGTSGAEQFF. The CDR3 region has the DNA TGTGCCAGCAAGGGGACTAGCGGGGCTGAGCAGTTCTTC.

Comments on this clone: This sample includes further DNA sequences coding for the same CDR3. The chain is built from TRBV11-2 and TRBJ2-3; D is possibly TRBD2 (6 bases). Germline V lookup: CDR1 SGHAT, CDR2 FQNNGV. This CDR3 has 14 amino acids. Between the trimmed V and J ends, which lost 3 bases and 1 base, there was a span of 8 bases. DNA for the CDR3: TGTGCCAGCAGCTTGGGCGGGGGCACAGATACGCAGTATTTT. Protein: CASSLGGGTDTQYF.

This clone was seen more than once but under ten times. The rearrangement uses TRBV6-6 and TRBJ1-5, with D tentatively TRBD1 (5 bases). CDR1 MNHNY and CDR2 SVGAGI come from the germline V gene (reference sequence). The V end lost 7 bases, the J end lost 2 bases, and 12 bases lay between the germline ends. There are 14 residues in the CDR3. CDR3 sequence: CASTLGGGNQPQHF. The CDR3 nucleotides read TGTGCCAGCACCCTCGGGGGGGGCAATCAGCCCCAGCATTTT.

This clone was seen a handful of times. For the CDR3, the DNA is TGTGCCAGCAGCCGAAAGGTGAACACTGAAGCTTTCTTT. It specifies CASSRKVNTEAFF. This rearrangement joins TRBV9 to TRBJ1-1; no clear D. CDR1 is SGDLS, CDR2 YYNGEE, per germline. V lost 4 bases and J 0 bases, leaving 7 bases between the germline ends. This CDR3 is 13 amino acids long. Full variable domain (remainder filled in from reference TRBV9 and TRBJ1-1): DSGVTQTPKHLITATGQRVTLRCSPRSGDLSVYWYQQSLDQGLQFLIQYYNGEERAKGNILERFSAQQFPDLHSELNLSSLELGDSALYFCASSRKVNTEAFFGQGTRLTVV.

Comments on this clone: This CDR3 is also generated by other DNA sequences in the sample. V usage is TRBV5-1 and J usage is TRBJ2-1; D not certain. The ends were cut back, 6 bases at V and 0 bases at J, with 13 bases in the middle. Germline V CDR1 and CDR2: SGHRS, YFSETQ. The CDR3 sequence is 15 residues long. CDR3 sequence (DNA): TGCGCCAGCACCCAGGATTCAAGCTCCTACAATGAGCAGTTCTTC. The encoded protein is CASTQDSSSYNEQFF.

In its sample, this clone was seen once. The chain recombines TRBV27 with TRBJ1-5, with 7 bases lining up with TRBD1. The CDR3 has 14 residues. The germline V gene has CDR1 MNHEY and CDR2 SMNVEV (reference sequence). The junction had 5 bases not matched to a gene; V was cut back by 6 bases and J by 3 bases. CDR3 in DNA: TGTGCCAGCAGCCGGGACAGATTCAATCAGCCCCAGCATTTT. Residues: CASSRDRFNQPQHF.

CDR3 amino acids: CASSYDTLSNQPQHF. DNA for the CDR3: TGTGCCAGCAGCTACGACACCCTTAGCAATCAGCCCCAGCATTTT. The genes are TRBV7-3 and TRBJ1-5; D gene uncertain. The V and J ends lost 4 bases and 0 bases respectively, with 10 bases between them. The V gene's germline CDR1 is SGHTA and CDR2 FQGTGA. This CDR3 is built from 15 residues.